Given below is one TCR beta chain in context. The primer mix had 60 Vbeta and 13 Jbeta primers. TCRdb's copy holds only in-frame clones and misses some; the assay was immunoSEQ multiplex PCR. The sample includes about 89,000 clones, less than 80% of them seen just once. This specimen belongs to a study of cytomegalovirus exposure and HLA in healthy donors. This TCR was sampled from a male donor in good health and CMV-seronegative. Sequenced material: PBMCs.

The CDR3 nucleotides are TGTGCTAGTGGTTTGGCCACGTTGAGTCGATCCTACAATGAGCAGTTCTTC. Translation: CASGLATLSRSYNEQFF. The V and J genes are TRBV12-5 and TRBJ2-1; D remains ambiguous. Trimming removed 1 base from V and 1 base from J, with 14 bases in between. The germline V gene encodes CDR1 LGHNT and CDR2 FRNRAP. The CDR3 runs to 17 residues.